This T cell receptor beta chain was observed in a study of shared clonotypes between healthy human individuals. The V segment lost 10 bases and the J segment 0 bases; nucleotides outside the gene matches: 14. This CDR3 has 17 residues. CDR1 is ENHRY, CDR2 SYGVKD, per germline. Study observations and caveats: Naive CD4 clonotype sharing across a few donors was approximately 5%. Unshared clonotypes carried lower generation probabilities than those common to all four donors.

Assay used: immunoSEQ multiplex PCR; TCRdb lists only in-frame clones, some missing. The sample yields 2 million to 2.5 million clones, approximately 96% seen once. Turning to this clone: Antigen unknown.

Donors were healthy HIV-negative adults without recent acute infections or vaccinations. This clonotype originated in a man between 18 and 35 years old in good health. Material: naive CD4+ T cells sorted from blood. As to subset: CD45RA+ positively selected. The chain carries TRBV10-3 and TRBJ1-5; 8 positions agree with TRBD1. CDR3 in amino acids: CASALGQGLSSNQPQHF. DNA for the CDR3: TGTGCCAGCGCCCTAGGACAGGGACTTTCTAGCAATCAGCCCCAGCATTTT.